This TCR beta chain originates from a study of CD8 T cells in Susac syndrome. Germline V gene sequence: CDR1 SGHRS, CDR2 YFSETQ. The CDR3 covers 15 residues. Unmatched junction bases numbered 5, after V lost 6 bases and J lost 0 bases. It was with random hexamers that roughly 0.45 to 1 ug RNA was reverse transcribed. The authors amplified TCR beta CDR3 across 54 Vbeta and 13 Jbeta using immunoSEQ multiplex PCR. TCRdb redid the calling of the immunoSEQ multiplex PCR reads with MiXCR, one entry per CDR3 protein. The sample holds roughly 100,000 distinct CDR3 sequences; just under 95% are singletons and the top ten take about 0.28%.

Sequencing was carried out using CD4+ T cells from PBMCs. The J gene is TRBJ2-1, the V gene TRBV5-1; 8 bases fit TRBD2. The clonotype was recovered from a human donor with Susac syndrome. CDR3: CASKQRGSSYNEQFF. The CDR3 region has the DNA TGCGCCAGCAAGCAGCGGGGGAGCTCCTACAATGAGCAGTTCTTC.